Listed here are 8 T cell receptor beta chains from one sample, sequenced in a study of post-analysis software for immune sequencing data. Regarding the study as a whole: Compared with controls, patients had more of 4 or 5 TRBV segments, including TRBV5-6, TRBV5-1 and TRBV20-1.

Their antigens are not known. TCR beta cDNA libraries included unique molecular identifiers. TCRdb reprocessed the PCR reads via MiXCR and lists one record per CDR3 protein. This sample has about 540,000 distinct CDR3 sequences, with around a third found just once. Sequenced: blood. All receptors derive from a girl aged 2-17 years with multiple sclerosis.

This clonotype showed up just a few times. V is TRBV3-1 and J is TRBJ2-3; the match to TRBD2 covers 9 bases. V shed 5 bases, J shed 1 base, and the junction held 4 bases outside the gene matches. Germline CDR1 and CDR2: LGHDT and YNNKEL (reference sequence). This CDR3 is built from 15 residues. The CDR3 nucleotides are TGTGCCAGCAGCTACCGACTAGCGGGCACAGATACGCAGTATTTT. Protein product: CASSYRLAGTDTQYF.

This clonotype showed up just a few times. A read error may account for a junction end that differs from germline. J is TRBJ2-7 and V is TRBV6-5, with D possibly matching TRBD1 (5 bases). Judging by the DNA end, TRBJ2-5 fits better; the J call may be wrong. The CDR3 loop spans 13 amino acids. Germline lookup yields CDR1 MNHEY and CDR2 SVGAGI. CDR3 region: CAGSYRIEETQYF. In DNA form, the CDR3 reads TGTGCCGGCAGTTACAGGATAGAGGAGACCCAGTACTTC.

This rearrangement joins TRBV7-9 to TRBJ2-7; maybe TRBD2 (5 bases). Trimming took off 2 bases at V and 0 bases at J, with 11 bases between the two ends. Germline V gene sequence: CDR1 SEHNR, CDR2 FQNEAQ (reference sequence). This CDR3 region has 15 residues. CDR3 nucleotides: TGTGCCAGCAGCTTACCTAGCTCAAGCTCCTACGAGCAGTACTTC. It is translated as CASSLPSSSSYEQYF.

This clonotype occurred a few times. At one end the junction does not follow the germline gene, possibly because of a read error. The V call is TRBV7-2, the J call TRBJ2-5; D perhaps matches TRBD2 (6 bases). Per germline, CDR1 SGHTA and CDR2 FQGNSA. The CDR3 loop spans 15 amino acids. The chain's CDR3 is CASSPAGLGEEIQYF. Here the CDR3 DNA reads TGTGCCAGCAGCCCTGCCGGGCTAGGGGAGGAGATCCAGTACTTC.

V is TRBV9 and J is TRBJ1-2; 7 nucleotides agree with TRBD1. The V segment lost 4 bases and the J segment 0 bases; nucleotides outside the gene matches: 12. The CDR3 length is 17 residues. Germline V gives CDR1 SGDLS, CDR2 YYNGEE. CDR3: CASSPGDSTAANYGYTF. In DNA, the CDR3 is TGTGCCAGCAGCCCCGGGGACAGTACCGCAGCTAACTATGGCTACACCTTC.

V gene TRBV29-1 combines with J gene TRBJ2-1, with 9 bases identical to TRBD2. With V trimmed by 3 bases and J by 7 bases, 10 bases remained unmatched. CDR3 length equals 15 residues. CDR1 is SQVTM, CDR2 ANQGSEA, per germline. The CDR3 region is CSVDWAGGPWNEQFF. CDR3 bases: TGCAGCGTTGATTGGGCGGGGGGGCCCTGGAATGAGCAGTTCTTC.

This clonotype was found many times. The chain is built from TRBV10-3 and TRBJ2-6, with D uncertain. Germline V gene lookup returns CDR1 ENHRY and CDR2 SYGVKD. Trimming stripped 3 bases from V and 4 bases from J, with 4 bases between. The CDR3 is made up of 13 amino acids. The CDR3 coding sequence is TGTGCCATCAGTGATGGAGGGGCCAACGTCCTGACTTTC. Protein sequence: CAISDGGANVLTF.

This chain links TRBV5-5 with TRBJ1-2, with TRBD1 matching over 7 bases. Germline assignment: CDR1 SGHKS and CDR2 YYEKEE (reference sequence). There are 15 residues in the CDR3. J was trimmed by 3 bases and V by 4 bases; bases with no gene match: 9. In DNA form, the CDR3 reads TGTGCCAGCAGCCCAGGGTGGGACAGAGACTATGGCTACACCTTC. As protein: CASSPGWDRDYGYTF. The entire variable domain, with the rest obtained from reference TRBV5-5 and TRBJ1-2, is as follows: DAGVTQSPTHLIKTRGQQVTLRCSPISGHKSVSWYQQVLGQGPQFIFQYYEKEERGRGNFPDRFSARQFPNYSSELNVNALLLGDSALYLCASSPGWDRDYGYTFGSGTRLTVV.